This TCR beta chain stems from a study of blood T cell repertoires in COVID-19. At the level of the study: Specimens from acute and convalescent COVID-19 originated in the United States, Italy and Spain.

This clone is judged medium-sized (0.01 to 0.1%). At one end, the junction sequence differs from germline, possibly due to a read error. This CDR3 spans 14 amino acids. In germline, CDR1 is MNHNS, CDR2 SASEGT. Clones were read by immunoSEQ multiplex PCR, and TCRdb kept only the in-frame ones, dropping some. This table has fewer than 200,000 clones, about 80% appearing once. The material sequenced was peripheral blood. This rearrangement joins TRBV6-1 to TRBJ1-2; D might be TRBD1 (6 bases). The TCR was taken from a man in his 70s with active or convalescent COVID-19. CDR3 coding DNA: TGTGCCAGCAGGGAAGCCGGACAGCCCTATGGCTACACCTTC. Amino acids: CASREAGQPYGYTF.